This TCR beta chain stems from a study of immune evolution from preneoplasia to lung adenocarcinoma. Looking at the study overall: HLA loss of heterozygosity: around 6.5% AIS, less than 18% MIA, about 35% ADC, none AAH.

H&E slides confirmed each diagnosis, reviewed by two pathologists independently. Premalignant or tumor cells were enriched by macro-dissection after pathologic assessment. About this clone: As yet, its antigen is unknown.

Assay used: immunoSEQ multiplex PCR; TCRdb lists only in-frame clones, some missing. Here the sample spans 8,500 to 14,000 clones, 86% being singletons. Germline CDR1 and CDR2: SGHAT and FQNNGV. V lost 0 bases and J 8 bases, leaving 13 bases between the germline ends. The CDR3 runs to 15 residues. Study-wide results and caveats: Top clone share appeared to fall from AAH through AIS, MIA, adenocarcinoma.

The source is a person aged 65-85 years with invasive lung adenocarcinoma. The rearrangement joins TRBV11-2 to TRBJ1-4, with a tentative D call TRBD1 (6 bases). Sequencing was done on a sample of FFPE invasive lung adenocarcinoma tissue. For the CDR3, the DNA is TGTGCCAGCAGCTTAGATAAGGACAGAGGGGAAAAACTGTTTTTT. Its protein is CASSLDKDRGEKLFF.